The T cell receptor (beta chain) under discussion was sequenced for a study of blood T cells in healthy people across ages. The CDR3 runs 14 residues. Germline V gene sequence: CDR1 SNHLY, CDR2 FYNNEI. Together with a sample-barcoded 5' primer, a J-beta primer mix was included in a second PCR lasting about 6 to 11 cycles. TCRdb re-called the 5' RACE reads through MiXCR, storing one row per CDR3 protein. The data hold about 800,000 distinct CDR3 sequences, with 25% observed a single time. The same data also went into a second study, on T cells of mothers and their children.

V gene TRBV2 combines with J gene TRBJ2-1; TRBD1 might be the D (5 bases). TRBJ2-5 explains the end of the DNA better; the J call may be wrong. This clonotype originated in a boy aged 5-17 years in good health. Specimen: blood. The chain's CDR3 is CASSEGLLQETQYF. The CDR3 DNA is TGTGCCAGCAGTGAGGGGCTGCTCCAAGAGACCCAGTACTTC.